A selection of T cell receptor beta chains follows, all from one sample in a study of T cell responses to AZD1222 COVID-19 vaccine. Measured with immunoSEQ multiplex PCR; TCRdb has only the in-frame clones, and not every one. Of some 200,000 clones listed, approximately 94% are singletons. Sample: peripheral blood, taken 28 days after the second AZD1222 dose. Receptors originate from an adult who received the AZD1222 COVID-19 vaccine. The CDR3 runs from the conserved cysteine through the conserved F or W.

V gene: TRBV19
CDR3 protein: CASSRTGTLTSPLHF

V gene: TRBV7-2
CDR3 protein: CASSPQGSNQPQHF

V gene: TRBV7-9
CDR3 protein: CASSPFPGGEQYF

V gene: TRBV12-3/TRBV12-4
CDR3 protein: CASSTGGYNEQFF

V gene: TRBV27
CDR3 protein: CASSLKVGVQETQYF

V gene: TRBV7-8
CDR3 protein: CASRPTGGLAGATSYNEQFF

V gene: TRBV3-1/TRBV3-2
CDR3 protein: CASSQGARVRPQHF

V gene: TRBV18
CDR3 protein: CASSPSGGRISGNTIYF

V gene: TRBV6-5
CDR3 protein: CASSYRRGGPLGQYF

V gene: TRBV23-1
CDR3 protein: CASSPPGGENTEAFF

V gene: TRBV30
CDR3 protein: CAWSVQIQETQYF

V gene: TRBV5-4
CDR3 protein: CASSLGGGAPNEQFF

V gene: TRBV28
CDR3 protein: CASAPRGQGNQPQHF

V gene: TRBV7-9
CDR3 protein: CASSLGFRMALHF

V gene: TRBV18
CDR3 protein: CASSPQGAGETQYF

V gene: TRBV10-3
CDR3 protein: CAIREGTGKETQYF

V gene: TRBV18
CDR3 protein: CASSPPGGGPDTQYF

V gene: TRBV27
CDR3 protein: CASSNFYGYTF

V gene: TRBV4-2
CDR3 protein: CASSLGGTADTQYF

V gene: TRBV9
CDR3 protein: CASSVEEYSSYNEQFF

V gene: TRBV10-1
CDR3 protein: CASSAGLGGKETQYF

V gene: TRBV30
CDR3 protein: CAWSSIRDRGWNSPLHF

V gene: TRBV14
CDR3 protein: CASSQGQKETQYF

V gene: TRBV19
CDR3 protein: CASSIRTGIYGYTF

V gene: TRBV18
CDR3 protein: CASSPRTGQARTDTQYF

V gene: TRBV10-3
CDR3 protein: CAISVAIMDEQFF

V gene: TRBV7-7
CDR3 protein: CEWDKGEAFF

V gene: TRBV12-3/TRBV12-4
CDR3 protein: CASTRPGHNEQFF

V gene: TRBV12-3/TRBV12-4
CDR3 protein: CASRRSGEQYF

V gene: TRBV16
CDR3 protein: CASSQSYRGGTEAFF

V gene: TRBV11-3
CDR3 protein: CASSPRGGPYNEQFF

V gene: TRBV19
CDR3 protein: CASSIGLTNYGYTF

V gene: TRBV7-2
CDR3 protein: CASSLEASGGDTQYF

V gene: TRBV7-3
CDR3 protein: CASSLEGRAYNEQFF

V gene: TRBV7-2
CDR3 protein: CASSLPGTFYGYTF

V gene: TRBV9
CDR3 protein: CASSVDPKGQGYNEQFF

V gene: TRBV4-2
CDR3 protein: CASSPGQGREKLFF

V gene: TRBV5-1
CDR3 protein: CASSLAGFGNTIYF

V gene: TRBV5-5
CDR3 protein: CASSLNSGVADTQYF

V gene: TRBV6-5
CDR3 protein: CASTETSGGGYEQYF

V gene: TRBV7-9
CDR3 protein: CASSLDRVGVTEQYF

V gene: TRBV9
CDR3 protein: CASSVGEGDTTHYGYTF

V gene: TRBV28
CDR3 protein: CASSFPYSGNTIYF

V gene: TRBV19
CDR3 protein: CASSIVSTGSTQYF

V gene: TRBV7-9
CDR3 protein: CASWGGLAAGTQYF

V gene: TRBV7-2
CDR3 protein: CASSQQGEMNTEAFF

V gene: TRBV5-1
CDR3 protein: CASSSGDSNEKLFF

V gene: TRBV5-1
CDR3 protein: CASNREGNTGELFF

V gene: TRBV13
CDR3 protein: CASSQRRQGARNEQFF